This T cell receptor (beta chain) was sequenced in a study of shared clonotypes between healthy human individuals. Study-level information: Three plates each covered CD4 naive and memory; CD8 naive two, CD8 memory one. Findings and limits, study-wide: Sharing of clonotypes among donors was expected to vary with sequencing depth.

About this clone: The antigen is undetermined.

The authors ran the assay at deep level. Libraries were prepared by immunoSEQ multiplex PCR; TCRdb keeps only in-frame clonotypes and omits some of them. The sample lists roughly 2.2 million clones, 85% to 95% occurring once. The J segment lost 6 bases and the V segment lost 2 bases, leaving 8 bases of the junction unmatched. Germline V gene sequence: CDR1 SGHRS, CDR2 YFSETQ. CDR3 size: 15 residues. The receptor comes from a man between 18 and 29 years old in good health. Some clones in this sample may be carry-over from other donors' samples. The sequencing input was naive CD4+ T cells from PBMCs. Regarding subset: CD45RA+ positively selected. This chain uses TRBV5-1 with TRBJ2-1, with TRBD2 matching over 7 bases. CDR3 sequence: CASSFRIAGLNEQFF. CDR3 nucleotides: TGCGCCAGCAGCTTTCGAATAGCGGGCCTCAATGAGCAGTTCTTC.